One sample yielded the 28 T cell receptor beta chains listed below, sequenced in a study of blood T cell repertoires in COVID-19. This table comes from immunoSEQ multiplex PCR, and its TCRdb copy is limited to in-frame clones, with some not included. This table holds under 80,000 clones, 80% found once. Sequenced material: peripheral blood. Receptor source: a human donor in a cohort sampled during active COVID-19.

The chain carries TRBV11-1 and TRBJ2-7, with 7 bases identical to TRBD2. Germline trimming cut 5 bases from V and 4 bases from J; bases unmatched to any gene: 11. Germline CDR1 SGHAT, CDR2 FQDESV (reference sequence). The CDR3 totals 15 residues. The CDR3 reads CASSPGGGPRYEQYF. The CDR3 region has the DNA TGTGCCAGCAGCCCGGGGGGAGGTCCCCGGTACGAGCAGTACTTC.

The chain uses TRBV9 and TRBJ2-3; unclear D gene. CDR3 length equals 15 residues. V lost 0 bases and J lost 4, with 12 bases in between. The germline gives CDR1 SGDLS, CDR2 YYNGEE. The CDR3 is CASSVGLAPPDTQYF. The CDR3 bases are TGTGCCAGCAGCGTAGGTTTGGCTCCCCCAGATACGCAGTATTTT.

The CDR3 nucleotides read TGTGCCAGCAGTACCGGACAGCCTAATTCACCCCTCCACTTT. It codes for CASSTGQPNSPLHF. The rearrangement links TRBV6-4 to TRBJ1-6, with D possibly matching TRBD1 (6 bases). This CDR3 region has 14 residues. CDR1 is MRHNA and CDR2 is SNTAGT in the germline V gene. The germline V and J ends were trimmed by 5 bases and 6 bases, with 11 bases remaining between them.

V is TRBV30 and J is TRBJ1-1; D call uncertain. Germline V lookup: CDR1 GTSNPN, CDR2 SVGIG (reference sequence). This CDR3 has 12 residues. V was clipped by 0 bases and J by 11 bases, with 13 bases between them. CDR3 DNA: TGTGCCTGGAGTGTGGCTGGTTCATTGGCTTTCTTT. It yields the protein CAWSVAGSLAFF.

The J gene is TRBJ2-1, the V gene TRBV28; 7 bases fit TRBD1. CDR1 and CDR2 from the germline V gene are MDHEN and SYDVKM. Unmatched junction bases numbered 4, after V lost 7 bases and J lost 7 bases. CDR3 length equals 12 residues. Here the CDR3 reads CASKTGLNEQFF. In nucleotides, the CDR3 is TGTGCCAGCAAGACAGGGTTGAATGAGCAGTTCTTC.

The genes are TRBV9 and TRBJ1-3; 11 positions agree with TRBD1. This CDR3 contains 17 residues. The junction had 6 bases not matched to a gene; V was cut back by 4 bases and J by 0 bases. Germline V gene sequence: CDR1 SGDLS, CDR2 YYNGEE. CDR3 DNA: TGTGCCAGCAGCTCCGGACAGGGGGCCACCTCTGGAAACACCATATATTTT. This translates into CASSSGQGATSGNTIYF.

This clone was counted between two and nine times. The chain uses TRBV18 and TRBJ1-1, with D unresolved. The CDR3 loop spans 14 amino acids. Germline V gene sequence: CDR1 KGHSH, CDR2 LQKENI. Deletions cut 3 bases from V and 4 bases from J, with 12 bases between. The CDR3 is CASSPAERATEAFF. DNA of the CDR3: TGTGCCAGCTCACCCGCGGAGAGGGCCACTGAAGCTTTCTTT.

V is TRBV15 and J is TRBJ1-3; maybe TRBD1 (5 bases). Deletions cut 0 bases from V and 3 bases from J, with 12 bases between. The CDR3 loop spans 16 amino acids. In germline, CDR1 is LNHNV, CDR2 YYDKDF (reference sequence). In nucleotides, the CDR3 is TGTGCCACCAGCAGAGATCTCGGGGGTTTTGGAAACACCATATATTTT. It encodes CATSRDLGGFGNTIYF. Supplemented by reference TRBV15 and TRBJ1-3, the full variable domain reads DAMVIQNPRYQVTQFGKPVTLSCSQTLNHNVMYWYQQKSSQAPKLLFHYYDKDFNNEADTPDNFQSRRPNTSFCFLDIRSPGLGDTAMYLCATSRDLGGFGNTIYFGEGSWLTVV.

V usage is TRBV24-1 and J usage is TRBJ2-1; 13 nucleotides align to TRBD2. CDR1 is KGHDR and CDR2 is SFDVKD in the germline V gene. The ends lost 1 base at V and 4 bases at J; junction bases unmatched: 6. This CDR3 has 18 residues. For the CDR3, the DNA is TGTGCCACCAGTGATTTTTCGAGGACTAGCGGGAGTTACAATGAGCAGTTCTTC. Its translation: CATSDFSRTSGSYNEQFF.

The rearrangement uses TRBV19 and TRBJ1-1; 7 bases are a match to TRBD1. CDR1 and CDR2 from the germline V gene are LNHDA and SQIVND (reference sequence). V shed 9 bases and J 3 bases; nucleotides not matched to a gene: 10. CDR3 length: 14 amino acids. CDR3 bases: TGTGCCAGCACGAGGGACAGTTTCTACACTGAAGCTTTCTTT. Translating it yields CASTRDSFYTEAFF.

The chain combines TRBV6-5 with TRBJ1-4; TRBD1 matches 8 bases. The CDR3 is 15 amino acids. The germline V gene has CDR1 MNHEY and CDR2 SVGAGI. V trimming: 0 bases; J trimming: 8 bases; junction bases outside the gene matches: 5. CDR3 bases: TGTGCCAGCAGTTACTCGCAGGGGGCAAGGGAAAAACTGTTTTTT. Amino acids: CASSYSQGAREKLFF.

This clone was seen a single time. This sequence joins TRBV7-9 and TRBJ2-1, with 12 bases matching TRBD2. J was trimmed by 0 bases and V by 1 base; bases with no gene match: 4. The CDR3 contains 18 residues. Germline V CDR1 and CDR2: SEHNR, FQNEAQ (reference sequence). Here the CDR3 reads CASSLGGGLAGSYNEQFF. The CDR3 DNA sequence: TGTGCCAGCAGCTTAGGTGGGGGACTAGCGGGCTCCTACAATGAGCAGTTCTTC.

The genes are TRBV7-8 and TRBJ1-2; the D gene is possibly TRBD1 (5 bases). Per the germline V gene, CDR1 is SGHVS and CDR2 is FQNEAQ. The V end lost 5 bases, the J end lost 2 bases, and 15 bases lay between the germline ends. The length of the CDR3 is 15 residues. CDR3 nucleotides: TGTGCCAGCAGCGCCGGGACTCAGGCAAACTATGGCTACACCTTC. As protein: CASSAGTQANYGYTF.

The CDR3 coding sequence is TGCAGCGTTGCACTAGCGGTTAACACCGGGGAGCTGTTTTTT. As protein: CSVALAVNTGELFF. The chain joins TRBV29-1 to TRBJ2-2; 8 nucleotides align to TRBD2. The ends lost 4 bases at V and 2 bases at J; junction bases unmatched: 3. The CDR3 extends over 14 amino acids. The V gene's germline CDR1 is SQVTM and CDR2 ANQGSEA.

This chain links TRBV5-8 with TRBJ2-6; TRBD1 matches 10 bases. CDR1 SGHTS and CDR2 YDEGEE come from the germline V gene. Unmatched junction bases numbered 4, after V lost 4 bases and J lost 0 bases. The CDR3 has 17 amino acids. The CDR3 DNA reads TGTGCCAGCAGCCTTTGGACAGGGGGCTCTGGGGCCAACGTCCTGACTTTC. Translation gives CASSLWTGGSGANVLTF.

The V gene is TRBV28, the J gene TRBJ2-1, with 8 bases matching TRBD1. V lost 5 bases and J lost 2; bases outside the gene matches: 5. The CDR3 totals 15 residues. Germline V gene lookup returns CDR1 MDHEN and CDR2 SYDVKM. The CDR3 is CASSPGQGAYNEQFF. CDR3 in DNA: TGTGCCAGCAGTCCAGGACAGGGCGCCTACAATGAGCAGTTCTTC.

The CDR3: CATSVNPGTGRTEAFF. Written as DNA, the CDR3 is TGTGCCACCAGTGTTAATCCCGGGACAGGTCGGACTGAAGCTTTCTTT. The chain links TRBV24-1 to TRBJ1-1, with 8 bases that match TRBD1. The CDR3 has 16 amino acids. V dropped 5 bases and J dropped 5; count of bases not matched to a gene: 12. Germline V gene sequence: CDR1 KGHDR, CDR2 SFDVKD.

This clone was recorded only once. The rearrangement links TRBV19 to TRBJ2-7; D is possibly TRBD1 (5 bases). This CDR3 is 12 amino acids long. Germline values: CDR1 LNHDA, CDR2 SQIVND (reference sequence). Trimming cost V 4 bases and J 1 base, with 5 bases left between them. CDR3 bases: TGTGCCAGTAGTACAGGGTCCTACGAGCAGTACTTC. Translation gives CASSTGSYEQYF.

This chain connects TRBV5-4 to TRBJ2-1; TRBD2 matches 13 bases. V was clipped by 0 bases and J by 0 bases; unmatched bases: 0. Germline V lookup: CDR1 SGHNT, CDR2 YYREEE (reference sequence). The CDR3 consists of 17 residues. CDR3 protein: CASSLGTSGSSYNEQFF. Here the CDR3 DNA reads TGTGCCAGCAGCTTGGGGACTAGCGGGAGCTCCTACAATGAGCAGTTCTTC. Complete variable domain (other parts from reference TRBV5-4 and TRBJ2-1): ETGVTQSPTHLIKTRGQQVTLRCSSQSGHNTVSWYQQALGQGPQFIFQYYREEENGRGNFPPRFSGLQFPNYSSELNVNALELDDSALYLCASSLGTSGSSYNEQFFGPGTRLTVL.

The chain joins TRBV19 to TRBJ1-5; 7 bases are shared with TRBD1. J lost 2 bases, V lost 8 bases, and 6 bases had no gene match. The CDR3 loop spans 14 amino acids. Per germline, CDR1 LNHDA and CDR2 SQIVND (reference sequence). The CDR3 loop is CASGQASGNQPQHF. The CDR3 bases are TGTGCCAGTGGACAGGCCTCCGGCAATCAGCCCCAGCATTTT.

CDR3 sequence (DNA): TGTGCCAGCAGCAGGCCAGGGAATGAAAAACTGTTTTTT. Translation gives CASSRPGNEKLFF. The rearrangement uses TRBV5-4 and TRBJ1-4; a possible D gene is TRBD1 (5 bases). The V end was cut by 4 bases, the J end by 5 bases, with 9 bases between. The CDR3 covers 13 residues. Germline V gives CDR1 SGHNT, CDR2 YYREEE (reference sequence).

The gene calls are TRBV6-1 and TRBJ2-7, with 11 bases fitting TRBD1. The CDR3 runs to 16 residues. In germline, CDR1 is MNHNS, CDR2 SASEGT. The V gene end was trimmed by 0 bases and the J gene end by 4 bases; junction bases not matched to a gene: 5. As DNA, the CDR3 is TGTGCCAGCAGTGAAGCGTCCGGGACAGGGGGTTACGAGCAGTACTTC. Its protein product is CASSEASGTGGYEQYF.

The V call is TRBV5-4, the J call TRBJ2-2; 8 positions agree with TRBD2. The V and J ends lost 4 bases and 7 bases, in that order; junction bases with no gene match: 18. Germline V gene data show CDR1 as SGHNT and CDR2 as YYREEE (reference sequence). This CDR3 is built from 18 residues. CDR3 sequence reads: CASSLPPLSGVGLGELFF. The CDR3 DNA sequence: TGTGCCAGCAGCCTCCCTCCCCTTAGCGGGGTAGGGCTCGGGGAGCTGTTTTTT. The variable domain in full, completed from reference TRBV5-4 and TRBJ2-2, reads ETGVTQSPTHLIKTRGQQVTLRCSSQSGHNTVSWYQQALGQGPQFIFQYYREEENGRGNFPPRFSGLQFPNYSSELNVNALELDDSALYLCASSLPPLSGVGLGELFFGEGSRLTVL.

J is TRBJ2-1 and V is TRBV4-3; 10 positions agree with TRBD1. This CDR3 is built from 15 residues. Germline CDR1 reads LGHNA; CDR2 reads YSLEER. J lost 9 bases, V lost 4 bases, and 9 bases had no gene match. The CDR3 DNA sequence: TGCGCCAGCAGCCCATTAGGACAGGGGGGTACTGAGCAGTTCTTC. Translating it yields CASSPLGQGGTEQFF.

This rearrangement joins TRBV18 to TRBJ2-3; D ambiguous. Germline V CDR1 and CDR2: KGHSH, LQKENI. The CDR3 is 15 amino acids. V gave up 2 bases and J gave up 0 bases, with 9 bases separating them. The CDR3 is CASSPKQASTDTQYF. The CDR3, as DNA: TGTGCCAGCTCACCAAAGCAAGCGAGCACAGATACGCAGTATTTT.

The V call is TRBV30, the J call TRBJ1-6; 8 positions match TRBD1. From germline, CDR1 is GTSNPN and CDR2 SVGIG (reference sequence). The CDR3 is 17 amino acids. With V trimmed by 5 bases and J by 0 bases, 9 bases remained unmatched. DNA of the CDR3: TGTGCCTGGGAGAGGACAGGGAGGAGCTCCTATAATTCACCCCTCCACTTT. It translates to CAWERTGRSSYNSPLHF.

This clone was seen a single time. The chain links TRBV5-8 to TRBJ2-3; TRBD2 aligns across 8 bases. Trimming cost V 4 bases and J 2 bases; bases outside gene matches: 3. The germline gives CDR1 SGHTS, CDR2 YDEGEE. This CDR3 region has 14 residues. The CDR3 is CASSRGGNTDTQYF. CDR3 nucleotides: TGTGCCAGCAGCCGGGGGGGTAACACAGATACGCAGTATTTT.

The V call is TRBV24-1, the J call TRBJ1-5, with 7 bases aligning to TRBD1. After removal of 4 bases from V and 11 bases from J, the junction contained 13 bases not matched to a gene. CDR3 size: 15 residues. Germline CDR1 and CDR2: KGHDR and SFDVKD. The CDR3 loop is CATSEGRQGVSAQHF. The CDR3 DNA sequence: TGTGCCACCAGTGAGGGTCGACAGGGAGTTTCGGCCCAGCATTTT.